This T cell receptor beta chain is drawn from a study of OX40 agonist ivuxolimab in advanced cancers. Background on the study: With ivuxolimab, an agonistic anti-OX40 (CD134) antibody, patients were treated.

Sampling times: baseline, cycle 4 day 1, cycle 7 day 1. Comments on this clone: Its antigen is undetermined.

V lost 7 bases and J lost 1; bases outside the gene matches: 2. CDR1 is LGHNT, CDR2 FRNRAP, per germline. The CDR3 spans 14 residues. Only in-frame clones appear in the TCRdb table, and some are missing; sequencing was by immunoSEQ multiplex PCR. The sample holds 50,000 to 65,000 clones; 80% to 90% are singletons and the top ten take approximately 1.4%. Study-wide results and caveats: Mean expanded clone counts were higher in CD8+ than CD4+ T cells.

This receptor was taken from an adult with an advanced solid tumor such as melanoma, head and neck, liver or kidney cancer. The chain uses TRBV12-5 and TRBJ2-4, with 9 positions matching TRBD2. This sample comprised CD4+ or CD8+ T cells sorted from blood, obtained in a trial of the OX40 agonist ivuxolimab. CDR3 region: CASALAGAKNIQYF. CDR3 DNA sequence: TGTGCTAGTGCCCTAGCGGGGGCCAAAAACATTCAGTACTTC.